The 12 T cell receptor beta chains below all came from one sample that was sequenced in a study of blood T cells in healthy people across ages. The second PCR ran roughly 6 to 11 cycles with a sample-barcoded 5' primer and J-beta primers. MiXCR, applied by TCRdb to the 5' RACE reads, yields one record per CDR3 protein. The repertoire holds 550,000 to 750,000 distinct CDR3 sequences, with more than 20% as singletons. Sequencing was performed on blood. The receptors were sampled from a man between 65 and 80 years old in good health.

This chain connects TRBV28 to TRBJ1-1; D is unresolved. V gave up 5 bases and J gave up 2 bases, with 15 bases separating them. Germline V gene data show CDR1 as MDHEN and CDR2 as SYDVKM. The length of the CDR3 is 15 residues. The CDR3 region has the DNA TGTGCCAGCAGTCCCCAGCCGAGAGTAAACACTGAAGCTTTCTTT. Amino acids: CASSPQPRVNTEAFF.

This rearrangement joins TRBV7-8 to TRBJ1-2, with D maybe TRBD1 (6 bases). This CDR3 contains 16 residues. CDR1 and CDR2 from the germline V gene are SGHVS and FQNEAQ. The V and J ends lost 6 bases and 5 bases respectively, with 22 bases between them. DNA for the CDR3: TGTGCCAGCAGAAAGACTGGACAGCTTTCGAATTATGGCTACACCTTC. Amino acids: CASRKTGQLSNYGYTF.

There are a few counts of this clonotype. The CDR3 bases are TGCAGTGCCGGAACGGGGCTTACTACCTACGAGCAGTACTTC. It encodes CSAGTGLTTYEQYF. V is TRBV20-1 and J is TRBJ2-7; possibly TRBD1 or TRBD2 for D (5 bases each). The ends were cut back, 6 bases at V and 2 bases at J, with 17 bases in the middle. Germline V lookup: CDR1 DFQATT, CDR2 SNEGSKA (reference sequence). This CDR3 has 14 residues.

This chain links TRBV9 with TRBJ2-5, with 8 bases matching TRBD1. Germline loops: CDR1 SGDLS, CDR2 YYNGEE. This CDR3 contains 14 residues. V lost 4 bases to trimming and J lost 6 bases; unmatched junction nucleotides: 8. The CDR3 nucleotides are TGTGCCAGCAGCCCAACCCAGGGGGCGAAGACCCAGTACTTC. Amino acid sequence: CASSPTQGAKTQYF.

The rearrangement uses TRBV27 and TRBJ2-4; TRBD1 matches at 8 bases. After removal of 3 bases from V and 8 bases from J, the junction contained 3 bases not matched to a gene. Germline V gene data show CDR1 as MNHEY and CDR2 as SMNVEV (reference sequence). The CDR3 is 13 residues long. CDR3 coding DNA: TGTGCCAGCAGTTTCCAGGGGGCGGACATTCAGTACTTC. It is translated as CASSFQGADIQYF.

In its sample, this clonotype was seen a few times. The CDR3 region has the DNA TGTGCCAGCAGTGGGGGTCAGTATACGCAGTATTTT. Translation: CASSGGQYTQYF. The chain joins TRBV25-1 to TRBJ2-3, with unresolved D. Germline values: CDR1 MGHDK, CDR2 SYGVNS. The CDR3 has 12 residues. V lost 4 bases, J lost 7 bases, and 9 bases lay in between.

This clonotype was picked up many times. The rearrangement links TRBV28 to TRBJ2-7; TRBD2 agrees at 9 bases. CDR3 length: 14 residues. The J segment lost 2 bases and the V segment lost 2 bases, leaving 1 base of the junction unmatched. Germline-derived CDR1 and CDR2 are MDHEN and SYDVKM. The CDR3 DNA sequence: TGTGCCAGCAGTTTACTAGCGGGAACCTACGAGCAGTACTTC. This sequence encodes CASSLLAGTYEQYF.

V is TRBV7-3 and J is TRBJ1-1; D perhaps matches TRBD1 (5 bases). Germline assignment: CDR1 SGHTA and CDR2 FQGTGA. V lost 4 bases, J lost 0 bases, and 9 bases lay in between. This CDR3 contains 14 residues. CDR3 DNA: TGTGCCAGCAGCTCCGCAGGGATGAACACTGAAGCTTTCTTT. As protein: CASSSAGMNTEAFF.

The chain uses TRBV4-3 and TRBJ1-4; D gene uncertain. Germline V gene sequence: CDR1 LGHNA, CDR2 YSLEER. The V end lost 2 bases, the J end lost 8 bases, and 18 bases lay between the germline ends. The CDR3 sequence is 16 residues long. The CDR3 loop reads CASSQRPLSLEEKLFF. The CDR3, as DNA: TGCGCCAGCAGCCAAAGACCGCTAAGTTTAGAAGAAAAACTGTTTTTT.

This chain's CDR3 is CSASLLAGVYEQFF. The CDR3 DNA reads TGCAGTGCTAGTTTACTAGCGGGAGTCTATGAGCAGTTCTTC. The chain recombines TRBV20-1 with TRBJ2-5; 11 bases map to TRBD2. The J call is doubtful: the DNA matches TRBJ2-1 better. Germline V gene lookup returns CDR1 DFQATT and CDR2 SNEGSKA (reference sequence). The CDR3 loop spans 14 amino acids.

The chain recombines TRBV5-1 with TRBJ1-2; the D gene is possibly TRBD1 (5 bases). The V gene lost 0 bases and the J gene lost 2 bases, with 11 bases spanning the gap. The length of the CDR3 is 15 residues. The germline V gene encodes CDR1 SGHRS and CDR2 YFSETQ. CDR3 region: CASSLEYPGNYGYTF. CDR3 DNA sequence: TGCGCCAGCAGCTTGGAGTACCCAGGGAACTATGGCTACACCTTC.

The CDR3 DNA is TGTGCCAGCAGTTCGGACAGGGTTCAGCCCCAGCATTTT. Its translation is CASSSDRVQPQHF. The V gene is TRBV6-2 or TRBV6-3, the J gene TRBJ1-5; the match to TRBD1 covers 8 bases. J gave up 6 bases and V 4 bases, and 2 bases lay outside the gene matches. Germline CDR1 and CDR2: MNHEY and SVGEGT. This CDR3 spans 13 amino acids.